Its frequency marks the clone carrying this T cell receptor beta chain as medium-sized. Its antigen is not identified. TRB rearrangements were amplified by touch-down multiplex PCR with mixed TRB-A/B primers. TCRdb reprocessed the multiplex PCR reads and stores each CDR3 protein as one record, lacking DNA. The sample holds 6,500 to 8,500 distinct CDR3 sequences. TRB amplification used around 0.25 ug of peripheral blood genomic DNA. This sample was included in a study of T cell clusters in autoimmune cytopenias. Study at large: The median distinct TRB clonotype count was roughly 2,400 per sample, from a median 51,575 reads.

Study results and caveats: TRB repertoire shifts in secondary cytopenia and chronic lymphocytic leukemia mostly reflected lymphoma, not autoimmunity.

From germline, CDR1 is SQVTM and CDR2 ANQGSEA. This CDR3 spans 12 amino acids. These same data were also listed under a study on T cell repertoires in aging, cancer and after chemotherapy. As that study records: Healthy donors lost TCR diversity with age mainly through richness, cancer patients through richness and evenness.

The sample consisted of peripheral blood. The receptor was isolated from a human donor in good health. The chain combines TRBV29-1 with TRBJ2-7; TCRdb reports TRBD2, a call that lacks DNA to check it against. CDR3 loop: CSVLRTSHEQYF.